This TCR beta chain stems from a study of OX40 agonist ivuxolimab in advanced cancers. In the study overall: Checkpoint inhibitors had been given previously to 35% to 50% of patients. Study-level points and caveats: Dosing at 0.1 to 3.0 mg/kg was accompanied by clonal expansion of CD4+ and CD8+ blood T cells by week 6. Researchers did not establish what antigens the expanded peripheral T cells target.

The germline V gene encodes CDR1 SGHRS and CDR2 YFSETQ. Trimming stripped 3 bases from V and 1 base from J, with 1 base between. CDR3 size: 11 residues. Concerning this clone itself: The antigen remains unidentified.

Some clones are missing from TCRdb's copy, which holds only in-frame ones; the method was immunoSEQ multiplex PCR. Of some 70,000 clones detected, over 80% appear once; the ten largest clones hold about 0.33%. The clonotype originates from an adult with an advanced solid tumor such as melanoma, head and neck, liver or kidney cancer. The sequenced sample was CD4+ or CD8+ T cells sorted from blood, obtained in a trial of the OX40 agonist ivuxolimab. The J gene is TRBJ1-1, the V gene TRBV5-1, with D unresolved. The CDR3: CASSSNTEAFF. The CDR3 coding sequence is TGCGCCAGCAGCTCGAACACTGAAGCTTTCTTT.